Below, 18 T cell receptor beta chains from the same sample are listed, as sequenced in a study of T-cell reconstitution after alpha-beta-depleted transplantation in children. This sample's TCRbeta library carried unique molecular identifier barcodes. From the PCR reads, TCRdb called clonotypes with MiXCR, one entry per CDR3 protein. The sample has fewer than 550,000 distinct CDR3 sequences; roughly 10% are singletons. Sample: PBMCs, mostly from graft donor cells, taken 180 days after TCRalphabeta/CD19-depleted stem cell transplant. All receptors derive from a female patient between 2 and 15 years old who had a stem cell transplant for aplastic anemia, so the T cells may come from the graft donor.

A remark on this clonotype: A much more abundant neighbour one base away suggests this may be a read error. The chain has TRBV5-4 and TRBJ2-7; no clear D. The V end was cut by 4 bases, the J end by 3 bases, with 11 bases between. CDR1 is SGHNT, CDR2 YYREEE, per germline (reference sequence). The CDR3 is 13 amino acids. CDR3 coding DNA: TGTGCCAGCAGCCAAATTGACTGCTACGAGCAGTACTTC. This translates into CASSQIDCYEQYF.

This sequence joins TRBV5-1 and TRBJ1-4, with D hard to call. The CDR3 is 14 residues long. From germline, CDR1 is SGHRS and CDR2 YFSETQ. Trimming removed 4 bases from V and 8 bases from J, with 15 bases in between. The CDR3 region has the DNA TGCGCCAGCAGCCCGGGAGGGATCGACGAAAAACTGTTTTTT. Amino acid sequence: CASSPGGIDEKLFF. Variable domain in full (rest from reference TRBV5-1 and TRBJ1-4): KAGVTQTPRYLIKTRGQQVTLSCSPISGHRSVSWYQQTPGQGLQFLFEYFSETQRNKGNFPGRFSGRQFSNSRSEMNVSTLELGDSALYLCASSPGGIDEKLFFGSGTQLSVL.

In this sample, this clonotype turned up a few times. The V gene is TRBV29-1, the J gene TRBJ2-5, with TRBD1 matching 8 bases. The CDR3 covers 15 residues. Germline CDR1 SQVTM, CDR2 ANQGSEA. Unmatched junction bases numbered 11, after V lost 5 bases and J lost 3 bases. CDR3 sequence (DNA): TGCAGCGTTTTATTGGACAGGGCGATAGAAGAGACCCAGTACTTC. This gives the protein CSVLLDRAIEETQYF.

The chain couples TRBV20-1 to TRBJ2-6; TRBD1 might be the D (6 bases). Trimming pared 0 bases from V and 0 bases from J, leaving 18 bases between. Per the germline V gene, CDR1 is DFQATT and CDR2 is SNEGSKA (reference sequence). The CDR3 is 19 residues long. In nucleotides, the CDR3 is TGCAGTGCTAGAGATTTGGGGCAGGGGCTCAGCTCTGGGGCCAACGTCCTGACTTTC. This sequence encodes CSARDLGQGLSSGANVLTF.

This clonotype was counted many times. This chain links TRBV20-1 with TRBJ2-6; D gene unclear. CDR1 DFQATT and CDR2 SNEGSKA come from the germline V gene (reference sequence). Between the trimmed V and J ends, which lost 3 bases and 0 bases, there was a span of 6 bases. The CDR3 is 14 amino acids. This CDR3 is CSARGISGANVLTF. For the CDR3, the DNA is TGCAGTGCTAGGGGTATCTCTGGGGCCAACGTCCTGACTTTC.

This clonotype was observed a handful of times. This rearrangement joins TRBV9 to TRBJ1-5; weak D call: TRBD1 (6 bases). The V end was cut by 0 bases, the J end by 5 bases, with 9 bases between. There are 14 residues in the CDR3. Germline CDR1 reads SGDLS; CDR2 reads YYNGEE. The CDR3 bases are TGTGCCAGCAGCGTAGGGGGGGCCGATCAGCCCCAGCATTTT. Its protein is CASSVGGADQPQHF.

The chain employs TRBV20-1 and TRBJ2-1; 7 bases match TRBD1. The V gene's germline CDR1 is DFQATT and CDR2 SNEGSKA (reference sequence). The V gene end was trimmed by 5 bases and the J gene end by 7 bases; junction bases not matched to a gene: 2. The CDR3 totals 11 residues. DNA for the CDR3: TGCAGTGCTCTACAGGGGAATGAGCAGTTCTTC. Amino acid sequence: CSALQGNEQFF.

This clonotype was found a few times. A read error is possible here, since a much larger clone lies one base away. The genes are TRBV5-6 and TRBJ1-2; 7 nucleotides match TRBD1. Germline loops: CDR1 SGHDT, CDR2 YYEEEE. V lost 5 bases to trimming and J lost 4 bases; unmatched junction nucleotides: 5. The CDR3 is 13 amino acids. The CDR3 sequence is CASSLTGRYGYTF. CDR3 nucleotide sequence: TGTGCCAGCAGTTTGACAGGGCGCTATGGCTACACCTTC.

This clonotype showed up many times. The genes are TRBV27 and TRBJ2-7; TRBD1 aligns across 8 bases. The CDR3 contains 15 residues. Germline CDR1 MNHEY, CDR2 SMNVEV (reference sequence). With V trimmed by 4 bases and J by 3 bases, 8 bases remained unmatched. The CDR3 is CASSWRQGAIYEQYF. For the CDR3, the DNA is TGTGCCAGCAGTTGGAGGCAGGGGGCTATCTACGAGCAGTACTTC.

This clonotype has more than one count but fewer than ten. The chain couples TRBV10-3 to TRBJ1-2; D is undetermined. Trimming took 0 bases from V and 8 from J, leaving 7 bases between them. Germline V gene lookup returns CDR1 ENHRY and CDR2 SYGVKD. The CDR3 runs 12 residues. CDR3 sequence (DNA): TGTGCCATCAGTGAGTCGGGTCACGGCTACACCTTC. This encodes CAISESGHGYTF.

CDR3 coding DNA: TGTGCCAGCAGCTTACTCCCGCATGAAAAACTGTTTTTT. Its protein product is CASSLLPHEKLFF. The V and J genes are TRBV7-2 and TRBJ1-4; D remains unclear. Germline V gene data show CDR1 as SGHTA and CDR2 as FQGNSA. The length of the CDR3 is 13 residues. V was trimmed by 2 bases and J by 6 bases, leaving 7 bases between them.

As for this clonotype: This clone may be a read error of a much larger clone one base away. This chain's CDR3 is CASSLSPGTPTQRWARETQYF. The CDR3 DNA is TGTGCCAGCAGTTTATCTCCGGGTACACCAACTCAGCGGTGGGCTCGGGAGACCCAGTACTTC. The J gene is TRBJ2-5, the V gene TRBV12-3 or TRBV12-4; possible D gene TRBD2, 5 bases. Deletions cut 2 bases from V and 5 bases from J, with 33 bases between. The CDR3 sequence is 21 residues long.

This chain joins TRBV18 and TRBJ2-1; 14 bases agree with TRBD2. V was pared by 3 bases and J by 8 bases, with 12 bases of the junction left unmatched. Germline values: CDR1 KGHSH, CDR2 LQKENI. This CDR3 region has 18 residues. The CDR3 sequence: CASSPGLAGVSKGDEQFF. CDR3 coding DNA: TGTGCCAGCTCACCGGGACTAGCGGGAGTCTCTAAAGGGGATGAGCAGTTCTTC.

This clonotype was detected ten times or more. The rearrangement joins TRBV7-2 to TRBJ2-3, with D perhaps TRBD1 (5 bases). The V gene lost 3 bases and the J gene lost 0 bases, with 7 bases spanning the gap. Germline lookup yields CDR1 SGHTA and CDR2 FQGNSA. This CDR3 region has 14 residues. The CDR3, as DNA: TGTGCCAGCAGCTTGGGGCTTAGCACAGATACGCAGTATTTT. This translates into CASSLGLSTDTQYF.

This clonotype was seen only a few times. This chain uses TRBV9 with TRBJ2-5; 7 nucleotides agree with TRBD1. Unmatched junction bases numbered 7, after V lost 0 bases and J lost 2 bases. The germline CDR1 and CDR2 sequences are SGDLS and YYNGEE. The CDR3 length is 16 residues. CDR3 protein: CASSVGPGTEQETQYF. The CDR3 DNA reads as TGTGCCAGCAGCGTAGGCCCCGGGACAGAGCAAGAGACCCAGTACTTC.

The rearrangement links TRBV18 to TRBJ2-5, with D unresolved. Trimming removed 4 bases from V and 3 bases from J, with 6 bases in between. Germline CDR1 is KGHSH and CDR2 is LQKENI. The CDR3 is 12 residues long. The CDR3 here is CASSQTEETQYF. The CDR3 nucleotides read TGTGCCAGCTCACAGACTGAAGAGACCCAGTACTTC.

The V and J genes are TRBV18 and TRBJ2-7; 8 nucleotides agree with TRBD2. The CDR3 has 15 residues. J gave up 5 bases and V 0 bases, and 6 bases lay outside the gene matches. Germline CDR1 KGHSH, CDR2 LQKENI. The chain's CDR3 is CASSPPGLALHEQYF. CDR3 sequence (DNA): TGTGCCAGCTCACCACCTGGACTAGCTCTCCACGAGCAGTACTTC.

The genes are TRBV28 and TRBJ2-7, with 7 positions matching TRBD2. In germline, CDR1 is MDHEN, CDR2 SYDVKM. The CDR3 runs 15 residues. V shed 3 bases, J shed 4 bases, and the junction held 9 bases outside the gene matches. The CDR3, as DNA: TGTGCCAGCAGTTTGGGGCTAGCGGAAAATTACGAGCAGTACTTC. This gives the protein CASSLGLAENYEQYF. The whole variable domain, filled in from reference TRBV28 and TRBJ2-7, reads DVKVTQSSRYLVKRTGEKVFLECVQDMDHENMFWYRQDPGLGLRLIYFSYDVKMKEKGDIPEGYSVSREKKERFSLILESASTNQTSMYLCASSLGLAENYEQYFGPGTRLTVT.